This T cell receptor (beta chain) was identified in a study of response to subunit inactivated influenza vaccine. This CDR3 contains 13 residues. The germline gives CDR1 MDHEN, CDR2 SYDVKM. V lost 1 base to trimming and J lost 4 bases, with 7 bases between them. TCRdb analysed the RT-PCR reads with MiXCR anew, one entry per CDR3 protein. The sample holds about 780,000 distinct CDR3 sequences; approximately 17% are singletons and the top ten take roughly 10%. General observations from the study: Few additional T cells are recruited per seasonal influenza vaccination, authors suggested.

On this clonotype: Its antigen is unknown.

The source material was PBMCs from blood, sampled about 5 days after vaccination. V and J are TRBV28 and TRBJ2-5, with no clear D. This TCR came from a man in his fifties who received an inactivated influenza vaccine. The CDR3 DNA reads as TGTGCCAGCAGTTTATCCCAGATAGAGACCCAGTACTTC. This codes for CASSLSQIETQYF.